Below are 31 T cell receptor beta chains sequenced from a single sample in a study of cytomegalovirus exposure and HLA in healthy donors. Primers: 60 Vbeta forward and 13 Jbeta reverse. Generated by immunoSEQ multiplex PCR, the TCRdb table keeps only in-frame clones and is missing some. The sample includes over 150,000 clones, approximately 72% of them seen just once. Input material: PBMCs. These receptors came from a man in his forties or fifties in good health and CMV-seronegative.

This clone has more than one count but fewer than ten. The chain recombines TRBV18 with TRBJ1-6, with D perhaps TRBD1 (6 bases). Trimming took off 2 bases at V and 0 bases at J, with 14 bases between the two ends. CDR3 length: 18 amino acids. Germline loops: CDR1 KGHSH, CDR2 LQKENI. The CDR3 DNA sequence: TGTGCCAGCTCACCAACGGGAGGGGGAAGCTCCTATAATTCACCCCTCCACTTT. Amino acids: CASSPTGGGSSYNSPLHF.

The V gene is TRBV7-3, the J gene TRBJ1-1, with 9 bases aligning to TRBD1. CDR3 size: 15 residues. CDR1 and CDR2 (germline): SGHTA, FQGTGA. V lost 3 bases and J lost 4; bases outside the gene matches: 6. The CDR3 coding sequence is TGTGCCAGCAGCTTCACAGGGGGCGAGGGCACTGAAGCTTTCTTT. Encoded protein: CASSFTGGEGTEAFF. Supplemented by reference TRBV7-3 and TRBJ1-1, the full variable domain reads GAGVSQTPSNKVTEKGKYVELRCDPISGHTALYWYRQSLGQGPEFLIYFQGTGAADDSGLPNDRFFAVRPEGSVSTLKIQRTERGDSAVYLCASSFTGGEGTEAFFGQGTRLTVV.

The CDR3 region has the DNA TGTGCCAGCAGTCGACAGACCTTCACTGAAGCTTTCTTT. This translates into CASSRQTFTEAFF. V and J are TRBV6-1 and TRBJ1-1; tentatively, D is TRBD1 (5 bases). The V and J ends lost 5 bases and 4 bases respectively, with 11 bases between them. Germline V CDR1 and CDR2: MNHNS, SASEGT. CDR3 length: 13 amino acids.

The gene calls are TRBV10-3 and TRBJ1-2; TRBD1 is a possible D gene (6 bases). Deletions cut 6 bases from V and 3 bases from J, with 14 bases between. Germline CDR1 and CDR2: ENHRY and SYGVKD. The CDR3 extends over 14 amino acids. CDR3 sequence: CAIRGQSVDYGYTF. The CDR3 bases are TGTGCCATCAGAGGACAGTCCGTAGACTATGGCTACACCTTC.

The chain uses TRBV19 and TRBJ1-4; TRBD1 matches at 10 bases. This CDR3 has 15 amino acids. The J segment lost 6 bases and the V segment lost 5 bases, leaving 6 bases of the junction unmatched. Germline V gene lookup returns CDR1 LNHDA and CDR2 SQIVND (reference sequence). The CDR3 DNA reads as TGTGCCAGTAGTTCGATGACAGGGGGCTATGAAAAACTGTTTTTT. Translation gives CASSSMTGGYEKLFF.

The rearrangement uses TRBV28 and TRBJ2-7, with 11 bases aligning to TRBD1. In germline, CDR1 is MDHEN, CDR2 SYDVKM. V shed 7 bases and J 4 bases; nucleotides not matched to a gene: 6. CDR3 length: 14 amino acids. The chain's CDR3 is CASTGTGGRYEQYF. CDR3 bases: TGTGCCAGCACCGGGACAGGGGGACGGTACGAGCAGTACTTC.

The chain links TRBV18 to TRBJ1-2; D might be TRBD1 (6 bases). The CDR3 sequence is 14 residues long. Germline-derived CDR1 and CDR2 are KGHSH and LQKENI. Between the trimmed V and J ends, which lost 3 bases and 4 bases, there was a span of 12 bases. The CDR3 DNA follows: TGTGCCAGCTCACCTCGAGGGGACACCTATGGCTACACCTTC. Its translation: CASSPRGDTYGYTF.

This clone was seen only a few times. The CDR3 here is CASSPLGTAEQYF. CDR3 DNA: TGTGCCAGCTCACCACTTGGGACAGCCGAGCAGTACTTC. This chain uses TRBV18 with TRBJ2-7; 7 nucleotides line up with TRBD1. CDR1 and CDR2 from the germline V gene are KGHSH and LQKENI. V was pared by 1 base and J by 6 bases, with 3 bases of the junction left unmatched. The CDR3 consists of 13 residues.

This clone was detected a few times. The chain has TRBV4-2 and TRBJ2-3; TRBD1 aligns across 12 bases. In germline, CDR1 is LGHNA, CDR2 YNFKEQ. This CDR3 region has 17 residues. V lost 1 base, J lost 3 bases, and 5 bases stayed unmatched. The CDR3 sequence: CASSQAGTGGRTDTQYF. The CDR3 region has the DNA TGTGCCAGCAGCCAAGCCGGGACAGGGGGCAGGACAGATACGCAGTATTTT.

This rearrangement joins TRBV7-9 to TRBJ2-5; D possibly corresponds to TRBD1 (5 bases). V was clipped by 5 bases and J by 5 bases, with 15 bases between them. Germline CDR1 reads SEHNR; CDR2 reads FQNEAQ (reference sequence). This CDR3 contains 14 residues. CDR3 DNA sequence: TGTGCCAGCAGCCCGGACATCCTTGTGGAGACCCAGTACTTC. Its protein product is CASSPDILVETQYF.

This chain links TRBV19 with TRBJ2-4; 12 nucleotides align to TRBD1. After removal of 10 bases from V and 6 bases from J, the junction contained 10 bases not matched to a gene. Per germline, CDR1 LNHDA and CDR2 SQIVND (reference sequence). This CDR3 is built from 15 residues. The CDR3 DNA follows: TGTGCCACCGAGGGTGGGACAGGGGGCAGAAACATTCAGTACTTC. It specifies CATEGGTGGRNIQYF.

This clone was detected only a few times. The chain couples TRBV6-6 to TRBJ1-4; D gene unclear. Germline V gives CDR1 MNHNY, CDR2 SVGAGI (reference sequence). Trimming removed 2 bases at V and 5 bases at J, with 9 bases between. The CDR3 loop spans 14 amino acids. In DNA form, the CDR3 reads TGTGCCAGCAGTTACGCACAGCTCAATGAAAAACTGTTTTTT. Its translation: CASSYAQLNEKLFF.

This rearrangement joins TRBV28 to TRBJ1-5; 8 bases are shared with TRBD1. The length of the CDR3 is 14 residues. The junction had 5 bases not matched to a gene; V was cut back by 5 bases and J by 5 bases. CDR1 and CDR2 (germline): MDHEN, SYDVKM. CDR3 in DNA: TGTGCCAGCAGTCGCGGACAGGGCTATCAGCCCCAGCATTTT. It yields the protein CASSRGQGYQPQHF.

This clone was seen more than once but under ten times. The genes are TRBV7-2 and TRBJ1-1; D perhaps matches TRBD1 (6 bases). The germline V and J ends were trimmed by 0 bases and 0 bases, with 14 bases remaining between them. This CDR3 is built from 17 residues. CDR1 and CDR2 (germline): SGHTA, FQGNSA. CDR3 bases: TGTGCCAGCAGCTTAGCGCAACAGGGACGGATGAACACTGAAGCTTTCTTT. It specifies CASSLAQQGRMNTEAFF. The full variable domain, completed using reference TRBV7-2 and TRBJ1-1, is GAGVSQSPSNKVTEKGKDVELRCDPISGHTALYWYRQSLGQGLEFLIYFQGNSAPDKSGLPSDRFSAERTGGSVSTLTIQRTQQEDSAVYLCASSLAQQGRMNTEAFFGQGTRLTVV.

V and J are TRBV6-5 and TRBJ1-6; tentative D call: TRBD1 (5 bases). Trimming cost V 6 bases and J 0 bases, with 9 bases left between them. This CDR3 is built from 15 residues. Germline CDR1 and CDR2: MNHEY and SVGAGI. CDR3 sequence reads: CASRVQDSYNSPLHF. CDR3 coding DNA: TGTGCCAGCAGGGTACAGGACTCCTATAATTCACCCCTCCACTTT.

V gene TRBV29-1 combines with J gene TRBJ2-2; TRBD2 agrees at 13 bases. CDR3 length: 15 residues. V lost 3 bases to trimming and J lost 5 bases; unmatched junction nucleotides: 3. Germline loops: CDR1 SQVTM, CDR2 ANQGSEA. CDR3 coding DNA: TGCAGCGTTGAGGGACTAGCGGGGTTAACCGGGGAGCTGTTTTTT. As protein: CSVEGLAGLTGELFF.

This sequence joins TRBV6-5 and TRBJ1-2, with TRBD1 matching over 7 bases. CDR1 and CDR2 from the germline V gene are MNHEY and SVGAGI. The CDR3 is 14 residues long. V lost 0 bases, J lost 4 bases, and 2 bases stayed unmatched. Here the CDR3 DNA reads TGTGCCAGCAGTTACTCAGGGGGCGGCTATGGCTACACCTTC. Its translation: CASSYSGGGYGYTF.

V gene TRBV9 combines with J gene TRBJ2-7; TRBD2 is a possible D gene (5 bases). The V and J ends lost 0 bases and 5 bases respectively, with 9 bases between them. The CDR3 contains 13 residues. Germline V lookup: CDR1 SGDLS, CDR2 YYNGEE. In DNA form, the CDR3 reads TGTGCCAGCAGCGTAGGACTATATGACGAGCAGTACTTC. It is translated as CASSVGLYDEQYF.

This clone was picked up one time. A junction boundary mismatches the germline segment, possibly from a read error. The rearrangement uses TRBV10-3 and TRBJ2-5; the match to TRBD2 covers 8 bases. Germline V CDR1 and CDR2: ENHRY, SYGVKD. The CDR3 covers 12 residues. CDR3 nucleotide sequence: TGTGCCATCAGGGGACTAGAAGAGGCCCAGTACTTC. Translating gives CAIRGLEEAQYF.

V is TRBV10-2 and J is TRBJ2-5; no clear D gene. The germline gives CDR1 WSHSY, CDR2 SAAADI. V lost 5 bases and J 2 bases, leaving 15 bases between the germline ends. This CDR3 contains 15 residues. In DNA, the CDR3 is TGCGCCAGCAGTCCCCAGCGAGACGAGCAAGAGACCCAGTACTTC. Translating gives CASSPQRDEQETQYF.

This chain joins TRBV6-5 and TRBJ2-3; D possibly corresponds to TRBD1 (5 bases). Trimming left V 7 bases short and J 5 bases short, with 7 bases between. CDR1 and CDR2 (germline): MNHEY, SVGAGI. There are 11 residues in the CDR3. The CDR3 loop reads CASTRGDTQYF. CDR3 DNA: TGTGCCAGCACAAGGGGAGATACGCAGTATTTT.

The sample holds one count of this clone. Here the CDR3 DNA reads TGCGCCAGCAGCTTGGACGGGACAGGATTAGAGACCCAGTACTTC. Translation gives CASSLDGTGLETQYF. The chain recombines TRBV5-1 with TRBJ2-5; 8 bases map to TRBD1. The CDR3 totals 15 residues. Germline V gene lookup returns CDR1 SGHRS and CDR2 YFSETQ. Trimming removed 0 bases from V and 4 bases from J; junction bases left unmatched: 5.

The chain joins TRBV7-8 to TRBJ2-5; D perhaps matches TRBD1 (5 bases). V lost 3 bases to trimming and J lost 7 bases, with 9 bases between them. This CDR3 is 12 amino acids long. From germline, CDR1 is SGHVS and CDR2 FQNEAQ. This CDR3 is CASSFRQGTQYF. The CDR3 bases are TGTGCCAGCAGCTTCCGTCAGGGGACCCAGTACTTC.

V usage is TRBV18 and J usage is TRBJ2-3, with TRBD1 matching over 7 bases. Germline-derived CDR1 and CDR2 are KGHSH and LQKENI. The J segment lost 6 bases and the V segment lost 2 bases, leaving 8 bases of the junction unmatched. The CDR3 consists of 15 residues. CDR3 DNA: TGTGCCAGCTCACCAGGGGCAGGGGGAAGTGATACGCAGTATTTT. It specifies CASSPGAGGSDTQYF.

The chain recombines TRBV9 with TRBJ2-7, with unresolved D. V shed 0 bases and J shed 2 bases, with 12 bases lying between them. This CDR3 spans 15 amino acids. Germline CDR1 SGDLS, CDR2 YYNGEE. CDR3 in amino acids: CASSVAVSFTYEQYF. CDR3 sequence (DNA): TGTGCCAGCAGCGTAGCTGTGAGTTTTACCTACGAGCAGTACTTC.

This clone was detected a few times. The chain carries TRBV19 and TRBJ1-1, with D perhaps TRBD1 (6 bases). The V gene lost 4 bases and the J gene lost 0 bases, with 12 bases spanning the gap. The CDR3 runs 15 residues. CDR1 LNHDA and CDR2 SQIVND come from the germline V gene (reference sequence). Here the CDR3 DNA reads TGTGCCAGTAGTAGAACGACAGGTTTGAACACTGAAGCTTTCTTT. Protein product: CASSRTTGLNTEAFF.

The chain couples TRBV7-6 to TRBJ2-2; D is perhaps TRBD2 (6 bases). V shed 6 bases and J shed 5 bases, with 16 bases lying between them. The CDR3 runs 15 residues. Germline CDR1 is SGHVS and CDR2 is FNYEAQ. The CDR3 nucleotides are TGTGCCAGCAGTTTATCACCGGGGGATACCGGGGAGCTGTTTTTT. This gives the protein CASSLSPGDTGELFF.

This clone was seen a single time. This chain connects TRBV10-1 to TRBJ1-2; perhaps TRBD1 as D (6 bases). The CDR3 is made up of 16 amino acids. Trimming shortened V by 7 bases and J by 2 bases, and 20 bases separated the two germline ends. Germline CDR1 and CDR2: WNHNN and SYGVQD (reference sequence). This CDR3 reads CASKYPDSDRNYGYTF. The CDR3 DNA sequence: TGCGCCAGCAAGTATCCCGACTCGGACAGAAACTATGGCTACACCTTC.

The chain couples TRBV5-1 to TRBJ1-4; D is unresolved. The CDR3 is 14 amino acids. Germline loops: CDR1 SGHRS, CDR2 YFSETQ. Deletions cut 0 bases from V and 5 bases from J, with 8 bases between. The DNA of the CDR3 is TGCGCCAGCAGCTTGGCGAGCGGGAATGAAAAACTGTTTTTT. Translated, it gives CASSLASGNEKLFF.

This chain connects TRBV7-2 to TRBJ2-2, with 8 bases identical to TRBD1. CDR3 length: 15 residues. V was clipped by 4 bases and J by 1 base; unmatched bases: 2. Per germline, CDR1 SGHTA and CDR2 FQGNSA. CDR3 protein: CASSSDRVNTGELFF. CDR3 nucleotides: TGTGCCAGCAGCTCGGACAGGGTGAACACCGGGGAGCTGTTTTTT.

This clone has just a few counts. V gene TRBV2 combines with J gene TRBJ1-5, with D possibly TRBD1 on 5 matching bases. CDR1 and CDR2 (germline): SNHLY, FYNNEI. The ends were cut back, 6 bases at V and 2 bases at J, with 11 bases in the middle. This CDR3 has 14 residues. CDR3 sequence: CASSRDLGNQPQHF. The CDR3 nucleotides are TGTGCCAGCAGCCGGGACTTGGGCAATCAGCCCCAGCATTTT.